This TCR beta chain emerged from a study of beta chain features in type 1 diabetes (dated by TCRdb to 2017 to 2018). Background on the whole study: Mean age, gender distribution, total cell number and subset yield were not different between patients and healthy donors. A total of roughly 99 million sorted cells were examined across all samples, and the number of cells per subset was strongly correlated with RNA yield. In the study, TCRB repertoires of sorted circulating CD4+ T cell subsets from recently diagnosed type 1 diabetes patients were compared with those of matched healthy donors. Regulatory and stem cell-like memory subsets were obtained from only 8 patients and roughly 8 healthy donors, while naive and central memory subsets were obtained from all 28 donors. What the work shows at the level of the full study, not this receptor alone: Because cDNA was sequenced instead of genomic DNA, highly expressing activated cells could be over-represented, though the groups showed no difference in activation or CD3 levels. Only small numbers of individuals were included in the HLA sub-analyses, which left unresolved whether HLA type had any influence on TCRB rearrangement. A moderate but significant shortening of TCRB CDR3 length was observed in type 1 diabetes patients in all four CD4+ subsets. Fewer insertions and more nucleotide deletions at VDJ recombination sites were observed in patients with type 1 diabetes, implying thymic rearrangement abnormalities. Shorter templates might have been favored by PCR, but patient and control samples were amplified and corrected together, so both groups would have been affected equally by any skew. Naive, central memory and regulatory TCRB repertoires appeared more similar among patients than among healthy donors.

V is trimmed back by 2 bases and J by 5 bases, and the junction contains 10 bases that no gene match accounts for. Including cysteine and phenylalanine, the CDR3 has 15 amino acids. The CDR3 DNA has 45 bases and is translated from base 1. For CDR1 and CDR2, the germline V gene lists SQVTM and ANQGSEA. A single peripheral blood draw of 90 to 150 mL on average was collected from each donor into heparinised tubes. Using a panel that included CD45RO, CCR7, CD25, CD127, CD95 and CD27, naive, central memory, regulatory and stem cell-like memory CD4+ T cells were sorted on a BD FACSAria II. All sorted populations exceeded 98% purity. Right away, PBMCs were isolated by Lymphoprep density gradient centrifugation and were stained directly, with no culture step. Samples were stained and sorted in pairs, with one healthy donor and one patient per experiment, so that batch effects were minimized. This clone was counted a few times. Its antigen remains unidentified. The input lacks base qualities; no much larger clone sits a single base away.

All of the isolated RNA was reverse transcribed with the High Capacity cDNA Reverse Transcription Kit, so expressed TCRB transcripts were sequenced. Naive, central memory and regulatory T cell samples underwent deep immunoSEQ sequencing, averaging approximately 3.3 million total reads per sample. Sorted cells were lysed in RLT buffer and RNA was extracted with DNase-treated RNeasy Micro or Mini kits, depending on cell number. Each cell subset was processed separately to prevent cross-contamination, with patient and healthy donor samples processed together. The immunoSEQ multiplex PCR was used to amplify TCRB sequences from cDNA, generating 87-bp fragments that spanned the CDR3 region. The amplicons were sequenced using the Illumina HiSeq platform. On the study's bioinformatics: Synthetic template baselines were used to correct PCR bias computationally, reads within Hamming distance 2 were collapsed together, and singletons that could not be merged were discarded. Reads were aligned against IMGT so that V, D and J genes, CDR3 length and insertions or deletions at six rearrangement sites could be assigned. Within each subset, clonotype counts were normalized to sorted cell number, and only after that were true diversity and Gini coefficients computed with the tcR R package. The overlap coefficient, calculated on TCRB nucleotide sequences, was used to measure repertoire sharing. The table comes from immuneACCESS by way of TCRdb, which keeps in-frame sequences with V and J called. Part of the clones is missing from these tables; in studies checked, under half for an unresolved V gene and the rest for unknown reasons. D and trimming come from the DNA, and the V and J calls and clone size come from that table. A total of around 250,000 clones appear in this sample, 25% to 30% of them only once. The top ten clonotypes cover approximately 4% of the sample.

The source material was central memory CD4+ T cells from blood. The receptor chain draws on TRBV29-1 and TRBJ2-5, and 8 bases in between align with TRBD1. The TCR originated in a man younger than 40 in good health. CDR3 region: CSVERGAGGAETQYF. The nucleotide sequence is given as TGCAGCGTTGAACGAGGGGCAGGGGGCGCGGAGACCCAGTACTTC.